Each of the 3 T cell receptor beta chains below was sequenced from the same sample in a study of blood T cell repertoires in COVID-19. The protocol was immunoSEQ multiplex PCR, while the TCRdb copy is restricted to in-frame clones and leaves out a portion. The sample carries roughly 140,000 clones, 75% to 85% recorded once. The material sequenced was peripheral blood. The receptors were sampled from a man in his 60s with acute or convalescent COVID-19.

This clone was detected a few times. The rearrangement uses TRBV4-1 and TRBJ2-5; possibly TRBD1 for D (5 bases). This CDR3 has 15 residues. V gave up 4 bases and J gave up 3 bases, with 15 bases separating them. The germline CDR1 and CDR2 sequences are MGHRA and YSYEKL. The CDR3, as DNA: TGCGCCAGCAGCCCCCAGAGCCAGGGCAAAGAGACCCAGTACTTC. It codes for CASSPQSQGKETQYF.

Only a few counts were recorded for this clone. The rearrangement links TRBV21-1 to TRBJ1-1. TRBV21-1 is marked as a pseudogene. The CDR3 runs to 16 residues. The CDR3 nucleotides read TGTGCCAGCAGCAAAGTAGGAGGCGCGGCGAACACTGAAGCTTTCTTT. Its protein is CASSKVGGAANTEAFF.

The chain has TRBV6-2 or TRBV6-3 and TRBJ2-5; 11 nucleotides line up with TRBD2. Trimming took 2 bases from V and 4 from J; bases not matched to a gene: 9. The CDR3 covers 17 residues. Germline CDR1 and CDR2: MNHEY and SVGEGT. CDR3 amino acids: CASSYLPTSGKGETQYF. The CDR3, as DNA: TGTGCCAGCAGTTACCTTCCGACTAGCGGGAAGGGAGAGACCCAGTACTTC.